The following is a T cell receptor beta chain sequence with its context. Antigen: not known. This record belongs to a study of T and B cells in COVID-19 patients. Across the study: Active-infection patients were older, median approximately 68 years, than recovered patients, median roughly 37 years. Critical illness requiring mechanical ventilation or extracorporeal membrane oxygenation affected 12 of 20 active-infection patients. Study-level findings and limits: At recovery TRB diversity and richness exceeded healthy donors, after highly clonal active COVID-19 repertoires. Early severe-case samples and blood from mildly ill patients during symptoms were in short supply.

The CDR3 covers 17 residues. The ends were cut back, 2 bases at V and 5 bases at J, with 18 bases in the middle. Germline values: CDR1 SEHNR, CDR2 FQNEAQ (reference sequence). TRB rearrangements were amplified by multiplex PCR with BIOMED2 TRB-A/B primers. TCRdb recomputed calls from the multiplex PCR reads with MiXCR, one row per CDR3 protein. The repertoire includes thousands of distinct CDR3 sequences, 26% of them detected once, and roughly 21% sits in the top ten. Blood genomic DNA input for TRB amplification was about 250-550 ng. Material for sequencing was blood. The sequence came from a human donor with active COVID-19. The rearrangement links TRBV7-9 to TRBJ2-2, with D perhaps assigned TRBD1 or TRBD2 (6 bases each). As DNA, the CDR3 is TGTGCCAGCAGCTTAAATTCCTGGGGGGCCGGGACCGGGGAGCTGTTTTTT. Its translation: CASSLNSWGAGTGELFF.